The source of this TCR beta chain is a study of cytomegalovirus exposure and HLA in healthy donors (dated by TCRdb to 2016 to 2017). As for the study more broadly: According to an earlier analysis of 587 of the donors, 150 million to 200 million T cells yielded 100 million or so unique TCR beta sequences and more than 250 Gb of sequence data. An early release covering 500 to 750 HLA-typed donors comprised approximately 290 gigabases of sequencing data and tens of millions of unique TCR sequences. Of the 300 to 500 genotyped donors, approximately 81% were placed in the genetic ancestry cluster associated with self-reported Caucasian donors. The aim of the study was to test whether cataloging public T cell receptors could identify signatures of past pathogen exposure. The T cell repertoires of under 750 subjects were profiled by immunosequencing and related to cytomegalovirus serostatus. In addition to the first cohort of around 670 subjects, a separate validation cohort of approximately 120 different subjects was used. To predict cytomegalovirus infection status, the study combined high-throughput TCR immunosequencing, statistical association of individual TCRs with disease status, and machine learning. To study patterns of TCR occurrence, a later analysis re-analyzed previously published TCR beta repertoires from 666 donors and added high-resolution HLA genotyping. In the later analysis, no new phenotypic data were used to find candidate immune exposures; instead, reliance was placed on TCR beta sequences and their occurrence across donors. An earlier analysis of 587 of the donors used high-throughput TCR beta sequencing to judge whether each TCR beta V gene segment behaved as functional or pseudogenic. Alongside the repertoire data, information on donor age, sex, ethnicity and CMV serostatus was compiled. Genome-wide SNP genotypes for about 65% of the roughly 700 donors were used in a later genetic analysis, which treated that subset as a discovery cohort. Every discovery cohort repertoire had been produced on one sequencing platform. Both class I and class II loci were covered by HLA typing, at four-digit resolution. The number of donors typed differed by locus, with about 629-630 for A, B, C, DRB1 and DQB1, more than 500 for DQA1, 600 to 610 for DPA1, and approximately 470 for DPB1. Roughly 5 DR-DQ haplotypes were handled as single units for association and clustering, since linkage in the cohort was strong. Among 300 to 500 genotyped donors of the cohort, an average of about 240,000 unique TCR beta nucleotide sequences was sequenced per donor, of which approximately 18% were non-productive.

This clone was seen just once. Its antigen remains unidentified. Per-nucleotide qualities are absent, and no much larger clonotype sits a single base away. The receptor library was made with the immunoSEQ multiplex PCR assay. For the multiplex PCR, a mixture combining 60 forward primers for TCR Vbeta segments and 13 reverse primers for TCR Jbeta segments was used. The CDR3 region of rearranged TCR beta genes was amplified from genomic DNA by a multiplex PCR assay. The Illumina HiSeq System was used to sequence the amplified TCR beta libraries as 87-base-pair reads. Per the source publication's procedure: Across the 670 or so repertoires, a later analysis counted tens of millions of unique TCR beta chains, roughly 11 million of which were shared by at least two donors. To remove PCR and sequencing errors, raw reads were error-corrected and collapsed into unique sequences using a nearest-neighbor algorithm that merged closely related sequences. To assign V, D and J gene segments, CDR3 sequences were aligned to IMGT reference sequences. For a sequence to be retained, a match of at least six nucleotides to both a V gene segment and a J gene segment was required. A rearrangement counted as productive if the CDR3 had no stop codons and remained in frame with V and J, and every other rearrangement counted as non-productive. Following IMGT convention, CDR3 was defined as the stretch from the second conserved V-encoded cysteine up to the conserved J-encoded phenylalanine. The earlier analysis of about 530 of the donors excluded any sequence lacking an unambiguous match to a single V gene segment. An earlier analysis of about 600 of the donors called V segments functional above 56.7% productive rearrangements and segregating when the between-donor standard deviation exceeded 5%. A statistical classification framework was built for diagnosing cytomegalovirus status from the catalog of TCR beta chain sequences. A later analysis assigned V and J genes by comparing TCR nucleotide sequences with IMGT/GENE-DB human TR gene sequences. Using the TCRdist pipeline, a later analysis assigned CDR3 sequences along with most-parsimonious VDJ recombination scenarios. In a later analysis, each TCR beta chain was defined by its CDR3 amino acid sequence together with its V-gene family, and reads without a unique V-gene family were excluded. To address suspected cross-contamination and a sequencing artifact, a later analysis removed around 590 highly shared, low-generation-probability nucleotide sequences. In a later analysis, a clonal expansion index was calculated for each public chain from normalized within-repertoire ranks of inferred template counts. In a later analysis, generation probabilities were computed with a VDJ recombination model fitted to out-of-frame rearrangements, and the resulting probabilities were checked against IGoR. In a later analysis, hypergeometric tests were used to score TCR-TCR, TCR-HLA and TCR-CMV co-occurrence, with a repertoire-size bias correction applied to TCR pairs. False discovery rates were estimated in a later analysis by permuting HLA or CMV assignments 20 times. In a later analysis, co-occurring TCRs were grouped with DBSCAN, and TCRdist sequence similarity was added when clustering was performed within HLA-allele-positive subsets. For co-occurrence clustering, repertoires with fewer than 30,000 or more than 120,000 public chains were excluded, along with several repertoires with anomalous nucleotide sharing. TCRdb mirrors the immuneACCESS table, restricted to in-frame sequences. Some clones are absent from its copies; in checked studies, under half trace to an unresolved V gene, and the reason for the others is unknown. That table gives V, J and clone size, and the DNA gave D and trimming. This sample lists 300,000 or so clones; roughly four fifths were detected once. The ten largest account for 2% to 2.5% of the sample.

Paper-wide results and their limitations: The authors suggested that the approach could potentially be generalized to other disease states and immunological phenotypes. In a later analysis, about 17,000 TCR beta sequences were associated with specific HLA alleles at a false discovery rate of 0.05. A later genetic analysis associated a missense DCLRE1C variant with V-gene and J-gene trimming of TCR beta chains, and an independent cohort replicated the association. Because HLA typing was missing for some donors at each locus, association tests included only the typed subset. In a later analysis, the rate of TCR association differed among HLA loci, with DRB1 alleles having the most associated TCRs and HLA-C alleles having the fewest. Because counts were too low, about 17 rarely observed V segments, including chromosome 9 orphons, were excluded from the earlier analysis of around 640 of the donors. A further reported finding was that TCR beta sequences accurately predicted the HLA-A and HLA-B alleles for most subjects in the first cohort. Most CMV-associated TCR beta chains appeared to be HLA-restricted in a later analysis, and the HLA associations seemed to be driven largely by CMV exposure. The classifier was reported to diagnose cytomegalovirus status with high specificity and sensitivity in both the original and validation cohorts. In this cohort, only TCR beta chains were sequenced, and detectable features were limited by the absence of alpha or paired-chain data. The sequencing pipeline was judged likely to have produced a cluster of highly shared sequence variants as a technical artifact. Immune exposure information for the cohort was limited to CMV serostatus. Sequencing depth was assumed to be roughly uniform across donors in the presence/absence analyses, though that assumption may not hold. Several of the top co-occurrence clusters appeared to be linked to parvovirus B19, influenza, CMV and Epstein-Barr virus, according to a later analysis. Three of the identified cytomegalovirus-associated TCR beta chains were confirmed in vitro to be specific for cytomegalovirus antigens. Linkage disequilibrium might explain the correlated functional status among segregating V segments, but an unknown experimental factor could not be ruled out. Compared with the roughly 700-donor mean, donors in an Asian-associated ancestry cluster had fewer N-insertions in productive TCRs, according to a later genetic analysis. A total of 150 to 200 TCR beta chains were listed by the study as associated with cytomegalovirus. Broadly in line with IMGT annotations, most TCR beta V segments showed up in productive rearrangements about 87% or about 30% of the time in an earlier analysis of about 500 of the donors. Assigning TCR associations to individual alleles was difficult when HLA alleles, especially DR and DQ, strongly co-occurred. Across donors, most TCR sequences were observed very rarely, whereas some public TCRs were present in many individuals. In a later analysis, HLA-associated TCR beta chains showed more clonal expansion and lower generation probabilities than non-associated chains that were equally common.

The cohort was made up of under 800 healthy bone marrow donors. All cohort members were sampled while nominally healthy, although unrecorded immune exposures were likely present. The donor tested CMV seropositive, placing the donor among the roughly 300 seropositive members of the cohort. A peripheral blood sample was provided by each donor, and peripheral blood mononuclear cells were used for TCR beta sequencing. Genomic DNA was extracted from the blood cell samples with the Qiagen DNeasy Blood Extraction Kit. This clonotype originated in a woman aged 40 to 50 in good health and CMV-seropositive. The sequenced material came from PBMCs.

The bases are TGTGCCAGTGGCGGGACTTCGGGGGAGGGTCAGCCCCAGCATTTT. It codes for CASGGTSGEGQPQHF. The V gene is TRBV19 and the J gene is TRBJ1-5; TRBD1 is perhaps the D gene, given 5 matching bases. Reading from cysteine to phenylalanine, the CDR3 counts 15 amino acids. The retained sequence is limited to the CDR3, 45 bases, with the frame set at the first base. The germline V gene (reference sequence) provides CDR1 LNHDA and CDR2 SQIVND. V gives up 8 bases and J gives up 6 bases, and the segment between their germline ends measures 20 bases.